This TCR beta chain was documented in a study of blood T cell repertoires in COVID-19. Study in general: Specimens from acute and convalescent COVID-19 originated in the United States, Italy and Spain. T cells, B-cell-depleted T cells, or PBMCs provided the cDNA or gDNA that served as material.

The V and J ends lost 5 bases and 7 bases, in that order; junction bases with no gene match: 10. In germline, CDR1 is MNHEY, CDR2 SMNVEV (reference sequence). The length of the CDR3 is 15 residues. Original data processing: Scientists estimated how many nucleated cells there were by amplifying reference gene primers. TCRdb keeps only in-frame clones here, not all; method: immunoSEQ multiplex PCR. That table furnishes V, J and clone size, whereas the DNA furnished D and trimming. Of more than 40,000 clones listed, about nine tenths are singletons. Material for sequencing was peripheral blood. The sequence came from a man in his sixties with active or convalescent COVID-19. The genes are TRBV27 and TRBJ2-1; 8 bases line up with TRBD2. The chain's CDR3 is CASSPASGGINEQFF. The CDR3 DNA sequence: TGTGCCAGCAGTCCCGCCAGCGGGGGAATTAATGAGCAGTTCTTC.